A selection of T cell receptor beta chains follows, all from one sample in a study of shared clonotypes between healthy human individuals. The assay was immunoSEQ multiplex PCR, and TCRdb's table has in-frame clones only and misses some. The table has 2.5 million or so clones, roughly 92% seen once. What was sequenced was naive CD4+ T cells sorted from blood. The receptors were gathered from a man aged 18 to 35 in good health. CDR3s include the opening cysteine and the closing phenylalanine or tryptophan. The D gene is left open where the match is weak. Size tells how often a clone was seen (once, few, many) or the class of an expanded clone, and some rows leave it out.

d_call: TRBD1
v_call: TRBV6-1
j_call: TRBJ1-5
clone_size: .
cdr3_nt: TGTGCCAGCAGTGAAGTAACAGGGGCCAATCAGCCCCAGCATTTT
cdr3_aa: CASSEVTGANQPQHF

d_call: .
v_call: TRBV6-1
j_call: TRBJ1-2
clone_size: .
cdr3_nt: TGTGCCAGCAGTGAAGGAGGGGCAGGGGCTAAATATGGCTACACCTTC
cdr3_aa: CASSEGGAGAKYGYTF

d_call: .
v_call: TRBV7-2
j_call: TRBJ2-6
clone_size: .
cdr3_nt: TGTGCCAGCAGCTTAGCCGGGGGCGCTGGGGCCAACGTCCTGACTTTC
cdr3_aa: CASSLAGGAGANVLTF

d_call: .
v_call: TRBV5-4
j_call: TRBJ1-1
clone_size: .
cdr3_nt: TGTGCCAGCAGCGCCGGACTTGGCACTGAAGCTTTCTTT
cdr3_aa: CASSAGLGTEAFF

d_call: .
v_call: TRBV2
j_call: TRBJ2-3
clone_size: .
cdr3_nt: TGTGCCAGCACCGTGGTCGGGACAGATACGCAGTATTTT
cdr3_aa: CASTVVGTDTQYF

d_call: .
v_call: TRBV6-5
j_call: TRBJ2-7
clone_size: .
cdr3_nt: TGTGCCAGCAGAACAGGGACTACCATCTACGAGCAGTACTTC
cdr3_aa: CASRTGTTIYEQYF

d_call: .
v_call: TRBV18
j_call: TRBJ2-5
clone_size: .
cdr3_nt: TGTGCCAGCTCACCGGGGGGCGGAGGAGAGACCCAGTACTTC
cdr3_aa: CASSPGGGGETQYF

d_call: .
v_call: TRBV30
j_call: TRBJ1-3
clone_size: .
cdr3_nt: TGTGCCTGGAGTGGACAAACCTCTGGAAACACCATATATTTT
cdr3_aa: CAWSGQTSGNTIYF

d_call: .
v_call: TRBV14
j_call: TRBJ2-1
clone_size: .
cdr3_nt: TGTGCCAGCAGCCAAGATGCGGTCCACTCCTACAATGAGCAGTTCTTC
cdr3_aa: CASSQDAVHSYNEQFF

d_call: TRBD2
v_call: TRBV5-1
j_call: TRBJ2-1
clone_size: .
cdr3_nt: TGCGCCAGCAGCTTGGATACTAGCGCCTACAATGAGCAGTTCTTC
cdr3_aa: CASSLDTSAYNEQFF

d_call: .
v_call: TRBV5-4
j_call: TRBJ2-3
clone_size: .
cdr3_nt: TGTGCCAGCAGCTTTGTAGGGGCAGATACGCAGTATTTT
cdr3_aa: CASSFVGADTQYF

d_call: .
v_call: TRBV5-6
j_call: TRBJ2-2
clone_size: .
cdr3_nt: TGTGCCAGCAGGAAAAGCCAGGGGAACACCGGGGAGCTGTTTTTT
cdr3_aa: CASRKSQGNTGELFF

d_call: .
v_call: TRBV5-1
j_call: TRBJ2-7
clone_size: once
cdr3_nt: TGCGCCAGCAGCTTATCTAGCTCCTACGAGCAGTACTTC
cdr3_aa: CASSLSSSYEQYF

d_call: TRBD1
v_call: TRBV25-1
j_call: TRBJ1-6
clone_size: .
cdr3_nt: TGTGCCAGCAGTGACCGTCGGGGACAGTTTAATTCACCCCTCCACTTT
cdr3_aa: CASSDRRGQFNSPLHF

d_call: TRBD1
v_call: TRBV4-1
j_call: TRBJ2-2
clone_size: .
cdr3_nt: TGCGCCAGCAGCCATTGGACAGGGGAACTCGGGGAGCTGTTTTTT
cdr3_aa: CASSHWTGELGELFF

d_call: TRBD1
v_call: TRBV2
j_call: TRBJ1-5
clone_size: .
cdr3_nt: TGTGCCAGCAGTGAACAGGGGGGGAATCAGCCCCAGCATTTT
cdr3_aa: CASSEQGGNQPQHF

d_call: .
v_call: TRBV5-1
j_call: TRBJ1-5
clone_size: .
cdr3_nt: TGCGCCAGCAGCTTGGACGGATATGGCAATCAGCCCCAGCATTTT
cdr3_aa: CASSLDGYGNQPQHF

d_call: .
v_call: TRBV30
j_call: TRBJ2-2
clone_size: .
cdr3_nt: TGTGCCTGCTTGGGGAGGCAGAACACCGGGGAGCTGTTTTTT
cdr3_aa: CACLGRQNTGELFF

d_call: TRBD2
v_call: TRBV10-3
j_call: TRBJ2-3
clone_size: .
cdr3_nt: TGTGCCATCAGTGAGTTTGGCGGGAGTGGCACAGATACGCAGTATTTT
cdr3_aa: CAISEFGGSGTDTQYF

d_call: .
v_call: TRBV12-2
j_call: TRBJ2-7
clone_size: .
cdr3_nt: TGTGCAAGTCGCTTAGGAATCAAGAGCCCGACAGGAACCTACGAGCAGTACTTC
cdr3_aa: CASRLGIKSPTGTYEQYF

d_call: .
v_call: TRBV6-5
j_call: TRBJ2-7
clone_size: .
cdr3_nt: TGTGCCAGCAGTTACTCTAGGGGCCCCTACGAGCAGTACTTC
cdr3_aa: CASSYSRGPYEQYF

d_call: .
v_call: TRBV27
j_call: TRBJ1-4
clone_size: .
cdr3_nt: TGTGCCAGCAGAGGTGCAGGTACTGAAAAACTGTTTTTT
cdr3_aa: CASRGAGTEKLFF

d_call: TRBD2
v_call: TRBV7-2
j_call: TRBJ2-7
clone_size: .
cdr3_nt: TGTGCCAGCAGCTTAGCGGGGACTAGCGGAACCTACGAGCAGTACTTC
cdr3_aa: CASSLAGTSGTYEQYF

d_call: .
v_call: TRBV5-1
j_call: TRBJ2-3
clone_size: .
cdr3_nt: TGCGCCAGCAGCTCGGGATCAGCAGGAGATACGCAGTATTTT
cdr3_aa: CASSSGSAGDTQYF

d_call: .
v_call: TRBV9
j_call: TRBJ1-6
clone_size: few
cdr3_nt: TGTGCCAGCATATCAGGGGTGGACTCACCCCTCCACTTT
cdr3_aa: CASISGVDSPLHF

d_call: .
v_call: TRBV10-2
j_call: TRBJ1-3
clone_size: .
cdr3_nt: TGCGCCAGCAGGGAGATGAGCTCTGGAAACACCATATATTTT
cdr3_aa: CASREMSSGNTIYF

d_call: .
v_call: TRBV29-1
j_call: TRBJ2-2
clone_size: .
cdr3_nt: TGCAGCGCCTACGGGACATCTCCCACCGGGGAGCTGTTTTTT
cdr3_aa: CSAYGTSPTGELFF

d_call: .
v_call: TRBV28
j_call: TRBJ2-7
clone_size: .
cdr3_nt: TGTGCCAGCAGGGTAGGGGCAGGTCCTTCCTACGAGCAGTACTTC
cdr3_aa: CASRVGAGPSYEQYF

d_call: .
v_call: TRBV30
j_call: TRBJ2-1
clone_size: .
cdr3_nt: TGTGCCCCGCCGCCCCTTCCAGCTCACAATGAGCAGTTCTTC
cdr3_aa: CAPPPLPAHNEQFF

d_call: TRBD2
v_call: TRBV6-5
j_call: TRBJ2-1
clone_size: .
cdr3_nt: TGTGCCAGCAGACCGCCGGGACTAGCAGGCTATGAGCAGTTCTTC
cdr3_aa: CASRPPGLAGYEQFF

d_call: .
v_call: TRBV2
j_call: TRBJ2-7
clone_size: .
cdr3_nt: TGTGCCAGCAGCTACGGGGGTATATACGAGCAGTACTTC
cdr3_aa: CASSYGGIYEQYF

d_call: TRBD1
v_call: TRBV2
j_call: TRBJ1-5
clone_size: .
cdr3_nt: TGTGCCAGCAACGACAGGGAAAGCAATCAGCCCCAGCATTTT
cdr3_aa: CASNDRESNQPQHF

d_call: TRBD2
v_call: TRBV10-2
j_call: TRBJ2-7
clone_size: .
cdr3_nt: TGCGCCAGCAGTGAGCGGCTAGCGGCCCCCTACGAGCAGTACTTC
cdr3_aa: CASSERLAAPYEQYF

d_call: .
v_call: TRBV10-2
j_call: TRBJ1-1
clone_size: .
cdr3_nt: TGCGCCAGCAGTGACGCGGGGGTCGCAGCTTTCTTT
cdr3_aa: CASSDAGVAAFF

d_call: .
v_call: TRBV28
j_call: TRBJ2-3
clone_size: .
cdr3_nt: TGTGCCAGCAGTTCAACTGGGCTAGTGGGCCGGGTAGATACGCAGTATTTT
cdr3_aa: CASSSTGLVGRVDTQYF

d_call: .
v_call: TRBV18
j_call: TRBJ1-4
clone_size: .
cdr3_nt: TGTGCCAGCTCACAAGATACAACTAATGAAAAACTGTTTTTT
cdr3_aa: CASSQDTTNEKLFF

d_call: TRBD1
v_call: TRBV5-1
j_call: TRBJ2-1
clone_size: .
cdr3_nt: TGCGCCAGCAGCGAGGGACAGTTTACAAGTGAGCAGTTCTTC
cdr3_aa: CASSEGQFTSEQFF

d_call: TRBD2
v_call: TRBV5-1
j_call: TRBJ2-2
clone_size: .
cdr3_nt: TGCGCCAGCAGCTTGGCGGTTAGCGGGATAATAACCGGGGAGCTGTTTTTT
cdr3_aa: CASSLAVSGIITGELFF

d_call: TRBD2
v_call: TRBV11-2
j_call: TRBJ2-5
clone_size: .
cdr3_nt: TGTGCCAGCAGCGCGTCGACTAGCGGGAGTGGCGAGACCCAGTACTTC
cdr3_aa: CASSASTSGSGETQYF

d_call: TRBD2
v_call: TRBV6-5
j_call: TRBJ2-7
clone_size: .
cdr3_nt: TGTGCCAGCCGCCGATACCGGGAGGTCTCCTACGAGCAGTACTTC
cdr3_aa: CASRRYREVSYEQYF

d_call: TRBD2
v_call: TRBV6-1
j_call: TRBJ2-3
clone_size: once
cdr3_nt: TGTGCCAGCCATGCGGCTAGCGGATACACAGATACGCAGTATTTT
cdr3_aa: CASHAASGYTDTQYF

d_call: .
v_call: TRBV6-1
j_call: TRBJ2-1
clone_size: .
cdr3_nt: TGTGCCAGCAGTGAAGTCGGCCCCTACAATGAGCAGTTCTTC
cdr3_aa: CASSEVGPYNEQFF

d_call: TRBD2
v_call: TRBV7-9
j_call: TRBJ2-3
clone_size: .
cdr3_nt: TGTGCCAGCAGCTCCAGACTAGCGGGGAGCACAGATACGCAGTATTTT
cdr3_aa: CASSSRLAGSTDTQYF

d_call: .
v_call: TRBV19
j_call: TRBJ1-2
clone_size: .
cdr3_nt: TGTGCCAGTAGTATAGGGGTCGACTATGGCTACACCTTC
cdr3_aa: CASSIGVDYGYTF

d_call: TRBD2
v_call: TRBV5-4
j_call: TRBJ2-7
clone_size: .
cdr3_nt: TGTGCCAGCAGCTCCCGTGAAGCGGGATCCTACGAGCAGTACTTC
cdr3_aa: CASSSREAGSYEQYF

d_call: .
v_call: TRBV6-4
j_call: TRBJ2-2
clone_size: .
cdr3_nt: TGTGCCAGCAGTGCCTATTCTGAAGCCGGGGAGCTGTTTTTT
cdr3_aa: CASSAYSEAGELFF

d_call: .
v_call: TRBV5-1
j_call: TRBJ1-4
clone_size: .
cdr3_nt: TGCGCCAGCAGCTTGGCGGGGGGGACTAATGAAAAACTGTTTTTT
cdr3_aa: CASSLAGGTNEKLFF

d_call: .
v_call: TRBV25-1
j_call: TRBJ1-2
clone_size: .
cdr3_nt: TGTGCCAGCAGGAAAGACAAGGGGGGCTATGGCTACACCTTC
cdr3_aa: CASRKDKGGYGYTF

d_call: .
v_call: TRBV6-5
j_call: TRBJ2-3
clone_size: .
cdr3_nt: TGTGCCAGCAGTAAAGGGCCCACAGATACGCAGTATTTT
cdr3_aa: CASSKGPTDTQYF

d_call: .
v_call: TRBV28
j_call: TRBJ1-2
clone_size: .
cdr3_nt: TGTGCCAGCAACTCCGCCGGACAGTTCTATGGCTACACCTTC
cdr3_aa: CASNSAGQFYGYTF

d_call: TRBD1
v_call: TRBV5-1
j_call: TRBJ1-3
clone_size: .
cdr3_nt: TGCGCCAGCAGCTTGTCAGGGACAGGGAACGGTAACACCATATATTTT
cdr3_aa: CASSLSGTGNGNTIYF

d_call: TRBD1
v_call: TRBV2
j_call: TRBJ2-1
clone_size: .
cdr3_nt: TGTGCCAGCAGGCCGACAGGGACGAACAATGAGCAGTTCTTC
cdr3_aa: CASRPTGTNNEQFF

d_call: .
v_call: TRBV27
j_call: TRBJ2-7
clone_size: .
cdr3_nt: TGTGCCAGCAGTTCACAGCAGTTCTACGAGCAGTACTTC
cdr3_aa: CASSSQQFYEQYF

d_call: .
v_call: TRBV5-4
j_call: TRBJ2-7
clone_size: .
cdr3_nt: TGTGCCAGCAGCTTGCCTGGGATCTACGAGCAGTACTTC
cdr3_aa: CASSLPGIYEQYF

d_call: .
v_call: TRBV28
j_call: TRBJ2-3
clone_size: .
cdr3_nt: TGTGCCAGCATCACCGGGCCCGGGGCCGCAGATACGCAGTATTTT
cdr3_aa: CASITGPGAADTQYF